The 17 T cell receptor beta chains below all came from one sample that was sequenced in a study of blood T cell repertoires in COVID-19. The table came from immunoSEQ multiplex PCR; TCRdb's copy has only in-frame clones and leaves some out. The sample consists of about 190,000 clones, around 80% of them appearing once. Sequencing was carried out using peripheral blood. Source of these receptors: a woman aged 80 or over with active or convalescent COVID-19.

This chain joins TRBV7-2 and TRBJ1-6; TRBD1 aligns across 9 bases. This CDR3 contains 15 residues. The V gene end was trimmed by 8 bases and the J gene end by 7 bases; junction bases not matched to a gene: 9. Germline V gives CDR1 SGHTA, CDR2 FQGNSA. CDR3 DNA: TGTGCCAGCCTGCAGGACAGGGGTAGGAATTCACCCCTCCACTTT. Translating gives CASLQDRGRNSPLHF.

This clone was detected once. This chain joins TRBV18 and TRBJ1-1, with a tentative D call TRBD1 (5 bases). Germline V CDR1 and CDR2: KGHSH, LQKENI. The CDR3 covers 15 residues. With 4 bases removed from V and 11 bases from J, the gap between germline ends came to 23 bases. CDR3 in amino acids: CASSHKGNKGVEAFF. For the CDR3, the DNA is TGTGCCAGCTCACACAAAGGGAACAAAGGGGTTGAGGCTTTCTTT.

Details on this clone: One end of the junction is discordant with germline, which a read error may explain. This chain joins TRBV5-1 and TRBJ2-1, with 8 positions matching TRBD2. CDR3 length: 12 amino acids. Looked up from germline, CDR1 is SGHRS and CDR2 is YFSETQ. CDR3 in amino acids: CASSSSSGLEIF. In DNA, the CDR3 is TGCGCCAGCAGCTCCTCTAGCGGGCTAGAGATCTTC.

The table lists this clone with a few counts. The rearrangement uses TRBV7-8 and TRBJ2-7, with 8 bases identical to TRBD1. V shed 5 bases and J 2 bases; nucleotides not matched to a gene: 14. CDR1 SGHVS and CDR2 FQNEAQ come from the germline V gene. The CDR3 consists of 17 residues. In DNA form, the CDR3 reads TGTGCCAGCAGCAAACGAACACTCGGACAGGGCCCCTACGAGCAGTACTTC. Amino acids: CASSKRTLGQGPYEQYF. The whole variable domain, filled in from reference TRBV7-8 and TRBJ2-7, reads GAGVSQSPRYKVAKRGQDVALRCDPISGHVSLFWYQQALGQGPEFLTYFQNEAQLDKSGLPSDRFFAERPEGSVSTLKIQRTQQEDSAVYLCASSKRTLGQGPYEQYFGPGTRLTVT.

Only one count was recorded for this clone. The chain carries TRBV7-8 and TRBJ1-5, with 12 bases aligning to TRBD1. The CDR3 is made up of 15 amino acids. Germline V gives CDR1 SGHVS, CDR2 FQNEAQ. V lost 4 bases and J lost 7; bases outside the gene matches: 5. CDR3 coding DNA: TGTGCCAGCAGCTCAGGGACAGGGGGCGACCAGCCCCAGCATTTT. Amino acids: CASSSGTGGDQPQHF.

V gene TRBV3-1 (or the pseudogene TRBV3-2) combines with J gene TRBJ1-2; D ambiguous. The CDR3 has 13 amino acids. V was clipped by 4 bases and J by 6 bases, with 12 bases between them. From germline, CDR1 is LGHDT and CDR2 YNNKEL (reference sequence). The CDR3 sequence: CASSRAGVDGYTF. The DNA for the CDR3 is TGTGCCAGCAGCCGGGCGGGAGTTGATGGCTACACCTTC.

The rearrangement uses TRBV11-2 and TRBJ1-2; D unresolved. CDR3 length equals 15 residues. Deletions cut 5 bases from V and 5 bases from J, with 18 bases between. Germline lookup yields CDR1 SGHAT and CDR2 FQNNGV. CDR3 bases: TGTGCCAGCAGCCCCCCGGCTGCGGGTGCGTATGGCTACACCTTC. Residues: CASSPPAAGAYGYTF.

In its sample, this clone was seen a few times. The chain uses TRBV5-5 and TRBJ2-5, with 11 nucleotides matching TRBD1. This CDR3 region has 14 residues. Germline-derived CDR1 and CDR2 are SGHKS and YYEKEE (reference sequence). Germline trimming cut 4 bases from V and 4 bases from J; bases unmatched to any gene: 3. CDR3 residues: CASSRGTGGETQYF. For the CDR3, the DNA is TGTGCCAGCAGCAGGGGGACAGGGGGAGAGACCCAGTACTTC.

V gene TRBV5-1 combines with J gene TRBJ1-1; D may be TRBD1 (5 bases). There are 16 residues in the CDR3. Trimming cost V 3 bases and J 3 bases, with 18 bases left between them. Germline CDR1 SGHRS, CDR2 YFSETQ. CDR3 nucleotides: TGCGCCAGCAGCTGGCGGGGGGGTGGAACGGACACTGAAGCTTTCTTT. This encodes CASSWRGGGTDTEAFF.

The chain combines TRBV5-1 with TRBJ2-5; 11 bases fit TRBD2. The V and J ends lost 6 bases and 5 bases, in that order; junction bases with no gene match: 9. Looked up from germline, CDR1 is SGHRS and CDR2 is YFSETQ. This CDR3 has 15 residues. CDR3 amino acids: CASKGSGGARETQYF. The CDR3 DNA sequence: TGCGCCAGCAAGGGTAGCGGGGGGGCGAGGGAGACCCAGTACTTC.

The V call is TRBV6-5, the J call TRBJ2-5; TRBD1 matches 7 bases. Germline assignment: CDR1 MNHEY and CDR2 SVGAGI. Trimming at V came to 3 bases and at J to 1 base, leaving 5 bases not matched to a gene. The CDR3 spans 15 residues. Written as DNA, the CDR3 is TGTGCCAGCAGTTATAGTGGGACAGTCCAAGAGACCCAGTACTTC. Its translation: CASSYSGTVQETQYF.

CDR3 DNA: TGCGCCAGCAGCTTGGGTTCGGGACAGCTCACAGATACGCAGTATTTT. This encodes CASSLGSGQLTDTQYF. V is TRBV5-1 and J is TRBJ2-3; 7 positions match TRBD1. This CDR3 comprises 16 residues. The germline gives CDR1 SGHRS, CDR2 YFSETQ. V was pared by 0 bases and J by 2 bases, with 6 bases of the junction left unmatched.

The chain carries TRBV5-4 and TRBJ2-3; unclear D gene. CDR3 length equals 15 residues. Trimming cost V 4 bases and J 0 bases, with 12 bases left between them. In germline, CDR1 is SGHNT, CDR2 YYREEE (reference sequence). CDR3 in amino acids: CASSAKLLSTDTQYF. DNA for the CDR3: TGTGCCAGCAGCGCGAAACTTCTAAGCACAGATACGCAGTATTTT.

This clone was counted only a few times. This chain connects TRBV28 to TRBJ1-2; TRBD1 is a possible D gene (5 bases). Germline-derived CDR1 and CDR2 are MDHEN and SYDVKM. The CDR3 contains 16 residues. Trimming pared 5 bases from V and 4 bases from J, leaving 20 bases between. CDR3 loop: CASSTRQPPLPYGYTF. The CDR3 region has the DNA TGTGCCAGCAGTACCCGACAGCCTCCTCTGCCCTATGGCTACACCTTC.

J is TRBJ2-1 and V is TRBV6-2 or TRBV6-3, with a tentative D call TRBD1 (6 bases). The V gene lost 4 bases and the J gene lost 3 bases, with 7 bases spanning the gap. CDR3 length equals 13 residues. Germline V gene lookup returns CDR1 MNHEY and CDR2 SVGEGT. The chain's CDR3 is CASSLDSYNEQFF. The DNA for the CDR3 is TGTGCCAGCAGTTTGGACAGCTACAATGAGCAGTTCTTC.

This rearrangement joins TRBV19 to TRBJ1-1, with a weak D call TRBD1 (5 bases). The germline V gene encodes CDR1 LNHDA and CDR2 SQIVND (reference sequence). V was pared by 7 bases and J by 1 base, with 10 bases between. The CDR3 runs 13 residues. This CDR3 reads CASNRGTNTEAFF. CDR3 DNA: TGTGCCAGTAACCGGGGGACGAACACTGAAGCTTTCTTT.

The V and J genes are TRBV11-2 and TRBJ2-1; 10 bases match TRBD1. Trimming cost V 1 base and J 9 bases; bases outside gene matches: 12. This CDR3 is built from 17 residues. Germline assignment: CDR1 SGHAT and CDR2 FQNNGV. CDR3: CASSLGGAGTGVAEQFF. The CDR3 region has the DNA TGTGCCAGCAGCTTAGGGGGGGCCGGGACAGGGGTTGCTGAGCAGTTCTTC.